This T cell receptor (beta chain) was observed in a study of technical replicates of blood from several donors. Trimming took 4 bases from V and 6 from J; bases not matched to a gene: 12. The CDR3 runs to 15 residues. Germline values: CDR1 SGHRS, CDR2 YFSETQ. The table came from immunoSEQ multiplex PCR; TCRdb's copy has only in-frame clones and leaves some out. The sample lists about 85,000 clones, 85% to 95% occurring once. This sequence joins TRBV5-1 and TRBJ1-2, with 7 bases aligning to TRBD1. The clonotype comes from a human donor in good health. Material for sequencing was T cells isolated from PBMCs. CDR3 DNA: TGCGCCAGCAGCCATCCTGTACAGGGGCCGAATGGCTACACCTTC. It specifies CASSHPVQGPNGYTF. Full variable domain (remainder filled in from reference TRBV5-1 and TRBJ1-2): KAGVTQTPRYLIKTRGQQVTLSCSPISGHRSVSWYQQTPGQGLQFLFEYFSETQRNKGNFPGRFSGRQFSNSRSEMNVSTLELGDSALYLCASSHPVQGPNGYTFGSGTRLTVV.